This T cell receptor beta chain is drawn from a study of cytomegalovirus exposure and HLA in healthy donors. CDR1 and CDR2 from the germline V gene are SGDLS and YYNGEE. Trimming shortened V by 4 bases and J by 3 bases, and 13 bases separated the two germline ends. This CDR3 is 14 amino acids long. The primer mix had 60 Vbeta and 13 Jbeta primers. The repertoire was sequenced with immunoSEQ multiplex PCR; TCRdb's copy has only in-frame clones and lacks some. The data show 65,000 to 90,000 clones, roughly four fifths seen once. Material for sequencing was PBMCs. The V gene is TRBV9, the J gene TRBJ1-2, with D tentatively TRBD1 (5 bases). The TCR originated in a man between 65 and 79 years old in good health and CMV-seronegative. CDR3: CASSPQQGYYGYTF. CDR3 coding DNA: TGTGCCAGCAGCCCTCAGCAGGGATACTATGGCTACACCTTC.